Listed below are T cell receptor beta chains from one sample, sequenced in a study of cytomegalovirus exposure and HLA in healthy donors. The repertoire was sequenced with immunoSEQ multiplex PCR; TCRdb's copy has only in-frame clones and lacks some. The sample has roughly 110,000 clones, about four fifths seen once. Sample: PBMCs. These receptors originate from a woman between 45 and 60 years old in good health and CMV-seropositive. Each CDR3 is given with its conserved first and last residue. Each record gives: D gene, CDR3 length, clone size, V gene, J gene, CDR3 DNA, CDR3 protein. The D gene is left open where the match is weak. For some rows the clone size is stated as once, few or many, or as a class when expanded; others skip it.

NA,16,NA,TRBV2,TRBJ2-7,TGTGCCAGCAGCTTATTGAACAACCCAAGATACTACGAGCAGTACTTC,CASSLLNNPRYYEQYF
NA,15,NA,TRBV9,TRBJ2-2,TGTGCCAGCAGCGTTTGGAGGGAGAGCACCGGGGAGCTGTTTTTT,CASSVWRESTGELFF
TRBD2,13,NA,TRBV7-2,TRBJ2-7,TGTGCCAGCAGCTCCAAGACTAGCGGGGAGCAGTACTTC,CASSSKTSGEQYF
NA,14,NA,TRBV7-3,TRBJ2-7,TGTGCCAGCAGCTTAGGGCGGGGCTCCTACGAGCAGTACTTC,CASSLGRGSYEQYF
TRBD1,15,few,TRBV4-1,TRBJ1-1,TGCGCCAGCAGCCCCCTGACAGGGTTGAACACTGAAGCTTTCTTT,CASSPLTGLNTEAFF
NA,13,few,TRBV12-5,TRBJ2-6,TGTGCTAGTGCAGGCTCTGGGGCCAACGTCCTGACTTTC,CASAGSGANVLTF
TRBD1,15,NA,TRBV14,TRBJ2-7,TGTGCCAGCAGCCAACGGACAGGGATCTCCTACGAGCAGTACTTC,CASSQRTGISYEQYF
NA,15,NA,TRBV7-8,TRBJ2-3,TGTGCCAGCAGCCCCGGACAGACATGGGAAGATACGCAGTATTTT,CASSPGQTWEDTQYF
TRBD1,21,NA,TRBV19,TRBJ2-6,TGTGCCAGTAGTATAGAGGGTAGACAGGGCTTGTTATCCTCTGGGGCCAACGTCCTGACTTTC,CASSIEGRQGLLSSGANVLTF
NA,15,few,TRBV4-3,TRBJ2-1,TGCGCCAGCAGCCAAGATCCTGGAGGGTTCGGTGAGCAGTTCTTC,CASSQDPGGFGEQFF
NA,17,NA,TRBV19,TRBJ1-6,TGTGCCAGTAGTAAAGCTACAGGGAGCTCCTATAATTCACCCCTCCACTTT,CASSKATGSSYNSPLHF
TRBD1,19,NA,TRBV7-9,TRBJ1-3,TGTGCCAGCAGCACAACTCAGGCAGGGGGCGAATTCTCTGGAAACACCATATATTTT,CASSTTQAGGEFSGNTIYF
TRBD1,15,NA,TRBV7-9,TRBJ2-7,TGTGCCAGCAGCCACACAGGGGGTCCCATTGGCGAGCAGTACTTC,CASSHTGGPIGEQYF
NA,16,NA,TRBV5-1,TRBJ1-1,TGCGCCAGCAGGGTGGGGGCGACAGTGGGAAACACTGAAGCTTTCTTT,CASRVGATVGNTEAFF
NA,16,few,TRBV10-3,TRBJ1-3,TGTGCCATCAGTGAGTCAGAAGCGATAACTGGAAACACCATATATTTT,CAISESEAITGNTIYF
NA,15,NA,TRBV5-5,TRBJ1-2,TGTGCCAGCAGCTTGGTCGGAGACTCTAACTATGGCTACACCTTC,CASSLVGDSNYGYTF
NA,14,NA,TRBV18,TRBJ2-7,TGTGCCAGCTCAGCCTCCCAAGCGCGGTACGAGCAGTACTTC,CASSASQARYEQYF
NA,18,NA,TRBV18,TRBJ1-3,TGTGCCAGCTCACCACCTACAGGAGAAAACAGGGCTGGAAACACCATATATTTT,CASSPPTGENRAGNTIYF
NA,15,few,TRBV6-5,TRBJ1-1,TGTGCCAGCAGTTACGGGGCCGCTGGAAACACTGAAGCTTTCTTT,CASSYGAAGNTEAFF
NA,15,few,TRBV2,TRBJ1-1,TGTGCCAGCAGTGATTTCGGAGCAATGAACACTGAAGCTTTCTTT,CASSDFGAMNTEAFF
NA,15,NA,TRBV7-9,TRBJ1-6,TGTGCCAGCAGCACCTATCGGGGTGCGAATTCACCCCTCCACTTT,CASSTYRGANSPLHF
NA,13,NA,TRBV9,TRBJ1-1,TGTGCCAGCAGCGTCGGCGGTCGAACTGAAGCTTTCTTT,CASSVGGRTEAFF
NA,17,NA,TRBV28,TRBJ1-5,TGTGCCAGCAGCCCCCAGACAGCCCCTTATAGCAATCAGCCCCAGCATTTT,CASSPQTAPYSNQPQHF
NA,18,NA,TRBV5-6,TRBJ2-1,TGTGCCAGCAGCTTGATCACTGGGGGGCTAGCGGAGAACAATGAGCAGTTCTTC,CASSLITGGLAENNEQFF
NA,16,NA,TRBV27,TRBJ1-2,TGTGCCAGCAGTTTAATTCCGCCCCGGACGGGGTATGGCTACACCTTC,CASSLIPPRTGYGYTF
TRBD1,17,few,TRBV19,TRBJ1-3,TGTGCCAGTAGTACCCGGACAGGGGCTTTCTCTGGAAACACCATATATTTT,CASSTRTGAFSGNTIYF
TRBD1,14,NA,TRBV5-1,TRBJ2-7,TGCGCCAGCAGCTTGGAGAACAGGGGTGGAGAGCAGTACTTC,CASSLENRGGEQYF
TRBD1,14,NA,TRBV19,TRBJ1-6,TGTGCCAGTAGTATGAGAGGGGGCCGTTCACCCCTCCACTTT,CASSMRGGRSPLHF
TRBD2,13,NA,TRBV18,TRBJ2-7,TGTGCCAGCTCAATAGCGGGGGGGCCCGAGCAGTACTTC,CASSIAGGPEQYF
TRBD1,14,NA,TRBV5-1,TRBJ2-1,TGCGCCAGCGATCGGACAGGGTCGTACAATGAGCAGTTCTTC,CASDRTGSYNEQFF
NA,16,NA,TRBV5-1,TRBJ1-6,TGCGCCAGCAGCTTGGTCCGAGCGGATGATAATTGGCCCCTCCACTTT,CASSLVRADDNWPLHF
NA,15,NA,TRBV19,TRBJ2-5,TGTGCCAGTAGTATAGGACAGGCACTCCAAGAGACCCAGTACTTC,CASSIGQALQETQYF
TRBD1,15,few,TRBV4-3,TRBJ1-2,TGCGCCAGCACCCCAGGCGACAGGGGTTTATATGGCTACACCTTC,CASTPGDRGLYGYTF
TRBD1,13,NA,TRBV7-9,TRBJ1-2,TGTGCCAGCAGTATACAGGGGGTGGGTGGCTACACCTTC,CASSIQGVGGYTF
TRBD1,13,NA,TRBV6-4,TRBJ2-4,TGTGCCAGCAGTGACCACAGGGGGAACATTCAGTACTTC,CASSDHRGNIQYF
NA,14,few,TRBV29-1,TRBJ1-1,TGCAGCGTTAGCTTGGGGGCCACTCGCACCGCGGCTTTCTTT,CSVSLGATRTAAFF
TRBD1,16,NA,TRBV23-1,TRBJ2-3,TGCGCCAGCAGTCAATCGACAGGGCGGAGCACAGATACGCAGTATTTT,CASSQSTGRSTDTQYF
TRBD1,14,NA,TRBV28,TRBJ2-7,TGTGCCACCTGGACAGGGACCTTCTCCTACGAGCAGTACTTC,CATWTGTFSYEQYF
NA,14,NA,TRBV7-9,TRBJ1-5,TGTGCCAGCAGCTTGGCGGGGAGCAATCAGCCCCAGCATTTT,CASSLAGSNQPQHF
NA,15,NA,TRBV2,TRBJ2-1,TGTGCCAGCAGGAATTCAGGATCCTCCTACAATGAGCAGTTCTTC,CASRNSGSSYNEQFF
NA,15,few,TRBV6-1,TRBJ2-7,TGTGCCAGCAGTGTTGGGACACCACCCTCCTACGAGCAGTACTTC,CASSVGTPPSYEQYF
NA,14,many,TRBV4-1,TRBJ1-2,TGCGCCAGCAGCCGCCTTATGACAGGCTTTGGCTACACCTTC,CASSRLMTGFGYTF
TRBD1,14,NA,TRBV6-5,TRBJ2-2,TGTGCCAGCACCGGACAGGGGGCCACCGGGGAGCTGTTTTTT,CASTGQGATGELFF
NA,15,NA,TRBV27,TRBJ1-2,TGTGCCAGCAGTTTCGGGAGAGGAGTCAACTATGGCTACACCTTC,CASSFGRGVNYGYTF
TRBD2,16,few,TRBV2,TRBJ2-2,TGTGCCAGCAAAGTTGTCGGGAGCGGGGGCATCGGGGAGCTGTTTTTT,CASKVVGSGGIGELFF
NA,14,few,TRBV7-2,TRBJ1-1,TGTGCCAGCAGCTTAGCCGCAGGGAACACTGAAGCTTTCTTT,CASSLAAGNTEAFF
NA,14,NA,TRBV28,TRBJ2-3,TGTGCCAGCAGCCTTATACAAAGCACAGATACGCAGTATTTT,CASSLIQSTDTQYF
TRBD1,13,NA,TRBV30,TRBJ2-7,TGTGCCTGGAGTGGCTGGCAGGGGGACGAGCAGTACTTC,CAWSGWQGDEQYF
NA,13,NA,TRBV5-1,TRBJ2-7,TGCGCCAGCAGCTTGCCCTCCTCCTACGAGCAGTACTTC,CASSLPSSYEQYF
NA,16,NA,TRBV25-1,TRBJ1-2,TGTGCCAGCAGTGAATCCACCCCCGTCTTCGGAGGTGGCTACACCTTC,CASSESTPVFGGGYTF
NA,14,NA,TRBV5-1,TRBJ2-3,TGCGCCAGCAGCCAAACTCCACCCACAGATACGCAGTATTTT,CASSQTPPTDTQYF
TRBD1,14,NA,TRBV4-1,TRBJ1-6,TGCGCCAGCAGCTGGGACAGGGAAGATTCACCCCTCCACTTT,CASSWDREDSPLHF